The 3 T cell receptor beta chains in this list originate from one sample, sequenced in a study of OX40 agonist ivuxolimab in advanced cancers. Method: immunoSEQ multiplex PCR; TCRdb's copy keeps in-frame clones and lacks some. The sample holds roughly 89,000 clones, around 84% seen once. Sample: CD4+ or CD8+ T cells sorted from blood, taken in a trial of the OX40 agonist ivuxolimab. All receptors come from an adult with an advanced solid tumor such as melanoma, head and neck, liver or kidney cancer.

This chain's CDR3 is CASSVEQGYGYTF. CDR3 nucleotides: TGTGCCAGCAGTGTCGAACAGGGCTATGGCTACACCTTC. The genes are TRBV2 and TRBJ1-2, with a possible D match to TRBD1 (6 bases). Trimming shortened V by 4 bases and J by 4 bases, and 10 bases separated the two germline ends. The V gene's germline CDR1 is SNHLY and CDR2 FYNNEI. This CDR3 is 13 amino acids long.

The CDR3 sequence: CASSLEGHQPQHF. CDR3 DNA sequence: TGTGCCAGCAGCTTAGAGGGCCATCAGCCCCAGCATTTT. The chain carries TRBV7-9 and TRBJ1-5; D gene uncertain. The germline V gene encodes CDR1 SEHNR and CDR2 FQNEAQ (reference sequence). The germline V and J ends were trimmed by 1 base and 5 bases, with 6 bases remaining between them. The CDR3 extends over 13 amino acids. The complete variable domain, with remaining parts taken from reference TRBV7-9 and TRBJ1-5, reads DTGVSQNPRHKITKRGQNVTFRCDPISEHNRLYWYRQTLGQGPEFLTYFQNEAQLEKSRLLSDRFSAERPKGSFSTLEIQRTEQGDSAMYLCASSLEGHQPQHFGDGTRLSIL.

The rearrangement uses TRBV7-6 and TRBJ2-5, with a possible D match to TRBD1 (5 bases). Germline loops: CDR1 SGHVS, CDR2 FNYEAQ. The ends were cut back, 4 bases at V and 7 bases at J, with 13 bases in the middle. The CDR3 is 13 residues long. This chain's CDR3 is CASSSDQRGTQYF. The CDR3 nucleotides read TGTGCCAGCAGCTCGGACCAAAGGGGGACCCAGTACTTC. Full variable domain (outside the CDR3, taken from reference TRBV7-6 and TRBJ2-5): GAGVSQSPRYKVTKRGQDVALRCDPISGHVSLYWYRQALGQGPEFLTYFNYEAQQDKSGLPNDRFSAERPEGSISTLTIQRTEQRDSAMYRCASSSDQRGTQYFGPGTRLLVL.